This is a list of T cell receptor beta chains from one sample in a study of vaccination effects on CD4 cells after COVID-19. Sequencing was performed with immunoSEQ multiplex PCR; in TCRdb, only in-frame clones are kept and a portion is missing. The table records 30,000 to 35,000 clones, 74% of them present only once. No antigen has been assigned to these receptors. The source material was CD4+ T cells from PBMCs cultured without peptide, sampled after COVID-19 vaccination. Receptors originate from a human donor who received a COVID-19 vaccine. CDR3s include the opening cysteine and the closing phenylalanine or tryptophan. D genes are given only for firm matches. Clone size is shown for a subset of rows, as once, few, many or a class of expanded clone.

CDR3nt,CDR3aa,d_gene,abundance,j_gene,v_gene
TGTGCCAGCAGTGAGAGGGGCAATCAGCCCCAGCATTTT,CASSERGNQPQHF,.,.,TRBJ1-5,TRBV2
TGTGCCAGCAGCCGAGGGGTGCAGGATACGCAGTATTTT,CASSRGVQDTQYF,.,.,TRBJ2-3,TRBV12-3/TRBV12-4
TGTGCCAGCTCACCACCGCCAGGGAGTGAGAAGACCCAGTACTTC,CASSPPPGSEKTQYF,.,.,TRBJ2-5,TRBV18
TGTGCCAGCAGCAGAGGACTAGCCGGGGATACGCAGTATTTT,CASSRGLAGDTQYF,TRBD2,.,TRBJ2-3,TRBV7-2
TGTGCCAGCCGATACAGGGGCCGGAGGAATTCACCCCTCCACTTT,CASRYRGRRNSPLHF,TRBD1,.,TRBJ1-6,TRBV6-5
TGCGCCAGCAGCTTGGAGGCTAGCGGGACTTACAATGAGCAGTTCTTC,CASSLEASGTYNEQFF,TRBD2,.,TRBJ2-1,TRBV5-1
TGTGCCAGCAGCTTGGGGCAGGGGATATGGGAGCAGTACTTC,CASSLGQGIWEQYF,.,.,TRBJ2-7,TRBV5-6
TGTGCCATCAGCCCGACTAGCGGATACACAGATACGCAGTATTTT,CAISPTSGYTDTQYF,TRBD2,.,TRBJ2-3,TRBV10-3
TGTGCCAGCAGTGCGATCGTGCAACGCCGGGGGAGCTCACCCCTCCACTTT,CASSAIVQRRGSSPLHF,.,.,TRBJ1-6,TRBV6-2/TRBV6-3
TGTGCCAGCAGCGCACAGGGGACGAACACTGAAGCTTTCTTT,CASSAQGTNTEAFF,TRBD1,.,TRBJ1-1,TRBV11-3
TGTGCCAGCAGCTTAGTGTCTGGGGCCTACGAGCAGTACTTC,CASSLVSGAYEQYF,.,.,TRBJ2-7,TRBV7-8
TGTGCCACCAGCAGTCACTCTGGGGGGGCAGGCACCGGGGAGCTGTTTTTT,CATSSHSGGAGTGELFF,.,.,TRBJ2-2,TRBV15
TGTGCTAGCAGCAAAACGGGCGCCTATAATTCACCCCTCCACTTT,CASSKTGAYNSPLHF,.,.,TRBJ1-6,TRBV7-7
TGTGCCAGCAGCTTGGAGGCGGGGGAGGGGCAAAATGAGCAGTTCTTC,CASSLEAGEGQNEQFF,TRBD2,.,TRBJ2-1,TRBV5-4
TGTGCCAGCAGCTCGGGATACTATAATGAGCAGTTCTTC,CASSSGYYNEQFF,.,.,TRBJ2-1,TRBV7-2
TGTGCCAGCAGCCTTCACGATTATGGCTACACCTTC,CASSLHDYGYTF,.,.,TRBJ1-2,TRBV6-5
TGTGCCAGCAGCTTGGGTAGTCGACAGGCGTATAGGAGCTACACCTTC,CASSLGSRQAYRSYTF,.,.,TRBJ1-2,TRBV5-6
TGTGCCAGCAGCCTTGGGCTAGCGGATGTCCAAGAGACCCAGTACTTC,CASSLGLADVQETQYF,TRBD2,.,TRBJ2-5,TRBV9
TGTGCCAGTAGCCTAGGCGGAATTGGCTACACCTTC,CASSLGGIGYTF,.,.,TRBJ1-2,TRBV19
TGTGCCAGCAGCTTGCAGGAGCGTGGCTACACCTTC,CASSLQERGYTF,.,.,TRBJ1-2,TRBV5-6
TGTGCCAGCAGCTTGACAGAGAACACTGAAGCTTTCTTT,CASSLTENTEAFF,.,.,TRBJ1-1,TRBV6-5
TGTGCCAGCAGCTCGGGACAGCACTATGGCTACACCTTC,CASSSGQHYGYTF,TRBD1,.,TRBJ1-2,TRBV7-3
TGTGCCAGCAGCGTAGGGTCCGATAACTATGGCTACACCTTC,CASSVGSDNYGYTF,.,.,TRBJ1-2,TRBV9
TGTGCCAGCAGTGAATTGGGTAATACGCAGTATTTT,CASSELGNTQYF,.,.,TRBJ2-3,TRBV6-1
TGTGCCAGCAGCTTAGGGGGGGGGACAGGGTTTGGAGGCGAGCAGTACTTC,CASSLGGGTGFGGEQYF,TRBD1,.,TRBJ2-7,TRBV7-6
TGTGCCAGCAGCCAAGAACGGGGCCTGTTGGTCGACTATGGCTACACCTTC,CASSQERGLLVDYGYTF,.,.,TRBJ1-2,TRBV3-1/TRBV3-2
TGTGCCAGCAGCGTCCGGGACGGAGAAAACTATGGCTACACCTTC,CASSVRDGENYGYTF,.,.,TRBJ1-2,TRBV21-1
TGTGCCACCAGCAGAGATTCGCTAGATACGAACATTCAGTACTTC,CATSRDSLDTNIQYF,.,.,TRBJ2-4,TRBV15
TGTGCCAGTAGTACAACGTGGGGGGGGACGAGCTCCTACGAGCAGTACTTC,CASSTTWGGTSSYEQYF,TRBD2,.,TRBJ2-7,TRBV19
TGTGCCAGCAGCTTGCCAGTATCCTCCCAAGAGACCCAGTACTTC,CASSLPVSSQETQYF,.,.,TRBJ2-5,TRBV7-2
TGTGCCAGCAGCCCCGGACACGAGCAGTACTTC,CASSPGHEQYF,.,.,TRBJ2-7,TRBV3-1/TRBV3-2
TGTGCCAGTAGTCTCAGGACAGGGAGGGCCAAAAACATTCAGTACTTC,CASSLRTGRAKNIQYF,TRBD1,.,TRBJ2-4,TRBV19
TGTGCCACCAGAGGGGGGGGCCGGGAGACCCAGTACTTC,CATRGGGRETQYF,.,.,TRBJ2-5,TRBV15
TGCGCCAGCAGCCAAGGACAAGGGCGCCAAGGGGAGACCCAGTACTTC,CASSQGQGRQGETQYF,.,.,TRBJ2-5,TRBV4-1
TGCGCCAGCAGCCAGGCAGCCTCTGGGGCCAACGTCCTGACTTTC,CASSQAASGANVLTF,.,.,TRBJ2-6,TRBV4-1
TGTGCCAGTAGTATAGGAAGGGGGATGAACACTGAAGCTTTCTTT,CASSIGRGMNTEAFF,.,.,TRBJ1-1,TRBV19
TGTGCCAGCAGTATTCAGCAGGGGGTTCAGCCCCAGCATTTT,CASSIQQGVQPQHF,TRBD1,.,TRBJ1-5,TRBV6-5
TGCAGCGTTGAATCCGGGGGCCGTACAGATACGCAGTATTTT,CSVESGGRTDTQYF,.,.,TRBJ2-3,TRBV29-1
TGTGCCAGCAGTTCCAGTGAAGCGCTTCAGCCCCAGCATTTT,CASSSSEALQPQHF,.,.,TRBJ1-5,TRBV28
TGTGCCAGCAGCCTAGCGGGGATGGCCTACGAGCAGTACTTC,CASSLAGMAYEQYF,TRBD2,few,TRBJ2-7,TRBV7-2
TGTGCCAGCAGCTTAGACGGTCGCGTAGATACGCAGTATTTT,CASSLDGRVDTQYF,.,.,TRBJ2-3,TRBV7-3
TGTGCCAGCAGCTCCCCTACAGGGCCCTCTATATCTGGAAACACCATATATTTT,CASSSPTGPSISGNTIYF,.,.,TRBJ1-3,TRBV11-2
TGCAGCGGGGGGGATCAAGCTTTCTTT,CSGGDQAFF,.,.,TRBJ1-1,TRBV29-1
.,CSVGPGREKLFF,.,.,TRBJ1-4,TRBV29-1
TGTGCCAGCAGCTTAGCTCCGGGTTGGGACACCTCAAATTGCAATCAGCCCCAGCATTTT,CASSLAPGWDTSNCNQPQHF,.,.,TRBJ1-5,TRBV11-3
TGTGCCAGCAGTGATTTGGACAGGGTAGAGACCCAGTACTTC,CASSDLDRVETQYF,TRBD1,.,TRBJ2-5,TRBV2
TGTGCCAGCAGCAGGGGGGCCTCCTACGAGCAGTACTTC,CASSRGASYEQYF,.,.,TRBJ2-7,TRBV3-1/TRBV3-2
TGTGCCAGCAGTTTCGGTACAGGGATGCCCCAGCATTTT,CASSFGTGMPQHF,.,.,TRBJ1-5,TRBV6-2/TRBV6-3
TGTGCCAGCAGCCTCGTGGGCGCAGATACGCAGTATTTT,CASSLVGADTQYF,.,.,TRBJ2-3,TRBV7-9
TGTGCCAGCAGCTCCGGGGGGGCGAGCTCCTACAATGAGCAGTTCTTC,CASSSGGASSYNEQFF,TRBD2,.,TRBJ2-1,TRBV7-3
TGTGCCAGCAGAACAGGGCCGGGAAGCACTGAAGCTTTCTTT,CASRTGPGSTEAFF,.,.,TRBJ1-1,TRBV6-4
TGTGCCAGTAGTGTCGCCGGGGCTTTAAATCAGCCCCAGCATTTT,CASSVAGALNQPQHF,.,few,TRBJ1-5,TRBV19
TGTGCCAGCAGCTTGCTTGGCACCCACGAGCAGTACTTC,CASSLLGTHEQYF,.,.,TRBJ2-7,TRBV7-9
TGCGCCAGCAGCCAAGATGTGACGGGAGTCACGCAGTATTTT,CASSQDVTGVTQYF,.,.,TRBJ2-3,TRBV4-3
TGTGCCAGCTCTCCTCAGGGTCCTGGGGCCAACGTCCTGACTTTC,CASSPQGPGANVLTF,.,.,TRBJ2-6,TRBV2
TGTGCCAGCAGTTTCCCTCAGGGTTCAGCTTTCTTT,CASSFPQGSAFF,.,.,TRBJ1-1,TRBV12-3/TRBV12-4
TGTGCCAGCAGCTTGGGAGCGGGGGTTACCTACGAGCAGTACTTC,CASSLGAGVTYEQYF,TRBD2,.,TRBJ2-7,TRBV5-4
TGTGCCAGTAAACGGGGCGCGGATGGCTACACCTTC,CASKRGADGYTF,.,.,TRBJ1-2,TRBV19
TGTGCCAGCAGTTTATGGGGGGCTAGTAGCAATCAGCCCCAGCATTTT,CASSLWGASSNQPQHF,.,.,TRBJ1-5,TRBV28
TGTGCCAGCAGCTCAATGGCCGACAGCCACCGGGTCGACTACACCTTC,CASSSMADSHRVDYTF,.,.,TRBJ1-2,TRBV7-2